The clone carrying this T cell receptor (beta chain) appeared once. This same CDR3 is encoded by further DNA sequences in the sample. Germline CDR1 SGHRS, CDR2 YFSETQ. There are 14 residues in the CDR3. V was pared by 4 bases and J by 2 bases, with 10 bases between. Clones were sequenced by immunoSEQ multiplex PCR, and TCRdb holds only the in-frame ones, with some missing. The table shows fewer than 95,000 clones, with about 90% occurring only once. This entry is derived from a study of blood T cell repertoires in COVID-19. Sequencing was done on a sample of peripheral blood. V is TRBV5-1 and J is TRBJ1-5, with no clear D. The source is a woman older than 75 with acute or convalescent COVID-19. CDR3 nucleotide sequence: TGCGCCAGCAGCCCGGACGGGGGCAATCAGCCCCAGCATTTT. The encoded protein is CASSPDGGNQPQHF.